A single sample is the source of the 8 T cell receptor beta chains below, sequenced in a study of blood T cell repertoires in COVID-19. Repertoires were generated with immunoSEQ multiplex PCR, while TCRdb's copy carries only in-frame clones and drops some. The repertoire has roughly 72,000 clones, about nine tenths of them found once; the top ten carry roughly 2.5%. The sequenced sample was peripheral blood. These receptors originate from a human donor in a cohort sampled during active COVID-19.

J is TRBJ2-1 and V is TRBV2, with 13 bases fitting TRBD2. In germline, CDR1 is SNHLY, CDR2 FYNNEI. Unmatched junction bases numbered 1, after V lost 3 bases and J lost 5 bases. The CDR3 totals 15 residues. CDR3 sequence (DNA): TGTGCCAGCAGTGAGACTAGCGGGAGGCACAATGAGCAGTTCTTC. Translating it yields CASSETSGRHNEQFF.

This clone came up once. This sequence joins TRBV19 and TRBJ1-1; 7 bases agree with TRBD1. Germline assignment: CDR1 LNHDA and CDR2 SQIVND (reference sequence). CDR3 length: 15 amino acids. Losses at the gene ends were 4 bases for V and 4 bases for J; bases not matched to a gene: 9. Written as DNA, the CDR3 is TGTGCCAGTAGTACTCAGACAGGGATGATCACTGAAGCTTTCTTT. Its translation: CASSTQTGMITEAFF.

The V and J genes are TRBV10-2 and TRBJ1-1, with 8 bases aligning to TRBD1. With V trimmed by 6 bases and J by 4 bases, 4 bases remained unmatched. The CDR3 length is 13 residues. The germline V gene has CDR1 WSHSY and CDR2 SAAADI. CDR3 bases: TGCGCCAGCAGAGGGACAGGAGCCACTGAAGCTTTCTTT. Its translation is CASRGTGATEAFF.

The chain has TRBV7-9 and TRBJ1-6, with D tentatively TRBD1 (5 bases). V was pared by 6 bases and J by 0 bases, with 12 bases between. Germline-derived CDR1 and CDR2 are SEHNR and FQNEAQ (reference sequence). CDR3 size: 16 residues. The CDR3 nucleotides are TGTGCCAGCAGGCCACGACAGAGCTCCTATAATTCACCCCTCCACTTT. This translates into CASRPRQSSYNSPLHF.

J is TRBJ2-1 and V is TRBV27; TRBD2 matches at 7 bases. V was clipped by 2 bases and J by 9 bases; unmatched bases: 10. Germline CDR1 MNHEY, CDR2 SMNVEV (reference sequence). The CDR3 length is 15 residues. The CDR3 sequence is CASSLQLAEYSEQFF. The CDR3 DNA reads TGTGCCAGCAGTTTACAGCTAGCGGAGTATAGTGAGCAGTTCTTC.

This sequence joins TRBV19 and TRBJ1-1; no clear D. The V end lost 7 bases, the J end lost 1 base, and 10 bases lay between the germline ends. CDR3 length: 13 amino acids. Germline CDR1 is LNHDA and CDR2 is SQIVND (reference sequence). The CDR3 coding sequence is TGTGCCAGTATCTTGTCCCGGAACACTGAAGCTTTCTTT. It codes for CASILSRNTEAFF.

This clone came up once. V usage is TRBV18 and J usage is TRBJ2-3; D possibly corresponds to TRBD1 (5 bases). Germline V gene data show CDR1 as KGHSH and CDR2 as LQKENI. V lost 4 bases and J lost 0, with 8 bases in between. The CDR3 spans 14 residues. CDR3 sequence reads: CASSRGRSTDTQYF. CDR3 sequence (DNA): TGTGCCAGCTCACGGGGCAGAAGCACAGATACGCAGTATTTT.

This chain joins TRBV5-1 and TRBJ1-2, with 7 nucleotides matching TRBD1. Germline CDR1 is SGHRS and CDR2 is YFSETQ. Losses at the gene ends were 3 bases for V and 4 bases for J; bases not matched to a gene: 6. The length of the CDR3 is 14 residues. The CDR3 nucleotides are TGCGCCAGCAGCTCCCGACAGGGAGTCTATGGCTACACCTTC. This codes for CASSSRQGVYGYTF.